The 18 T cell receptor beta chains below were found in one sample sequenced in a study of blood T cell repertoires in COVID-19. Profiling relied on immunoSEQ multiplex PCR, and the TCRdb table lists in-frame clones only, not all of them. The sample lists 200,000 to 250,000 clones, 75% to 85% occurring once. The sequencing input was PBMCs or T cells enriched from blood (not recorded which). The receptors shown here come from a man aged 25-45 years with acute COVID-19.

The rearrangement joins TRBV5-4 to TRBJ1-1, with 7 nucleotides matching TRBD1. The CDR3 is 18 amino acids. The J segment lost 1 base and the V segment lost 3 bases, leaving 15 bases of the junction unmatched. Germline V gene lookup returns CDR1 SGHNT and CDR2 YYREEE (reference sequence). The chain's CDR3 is CASSYPSPHRGPNTEAFF. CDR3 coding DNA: TGTGCCAGCAGCTACCCTTCCCCCCACAGGGGACCGAACACTGAAGCTTTCTTT.

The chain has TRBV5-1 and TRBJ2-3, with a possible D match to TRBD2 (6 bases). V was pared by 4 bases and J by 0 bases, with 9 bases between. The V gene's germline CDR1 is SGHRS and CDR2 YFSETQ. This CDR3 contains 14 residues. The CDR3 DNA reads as TGCGCCAGCAGCCATAGCGGTAGCACAGATACGCAGTATTTT. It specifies CASSHSGSTDTQYF.

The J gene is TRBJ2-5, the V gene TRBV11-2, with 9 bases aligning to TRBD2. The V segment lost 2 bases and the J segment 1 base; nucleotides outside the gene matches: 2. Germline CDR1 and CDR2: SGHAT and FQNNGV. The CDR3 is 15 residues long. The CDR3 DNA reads TGTGCCAGCAGCTTAATAGCGGGGGCCCAAGAGACCCAGTACTTC. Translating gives CASSLIAGAQETQYF.

As DNA, the CDR3 is TGTGCCAGCACTGGGCGGAGGACAGATACGCAGTATTTT. It is translated as CASTGRRTDTQYF. J is TRBJ2-3 and V is TRBV2; TRBD2 is a possible D gene (5 bases). CDR3 size: 13 residues. The germline gives CDR1 SNHLY, CDR2 FYNNEI. Trimming took off 7 bases at V and 3 bases at J, with 11 bases between the two ends.

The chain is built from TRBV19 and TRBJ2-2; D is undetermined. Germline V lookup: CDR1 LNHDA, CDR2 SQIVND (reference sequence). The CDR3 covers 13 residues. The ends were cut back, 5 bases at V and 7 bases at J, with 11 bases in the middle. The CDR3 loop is CASSPGRVGELFF. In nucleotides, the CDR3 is TGTGCCAGTAGTCCCGGCCGGGTCGGGGAGCTGTTTTTT.

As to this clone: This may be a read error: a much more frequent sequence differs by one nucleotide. As DNA, the CDR3 is TGTGCCAGCAGCCCTGGACAGAGCACAGATACGCAGTATTTT. This sequence encodes CASSPGQSTDTQYF. The chain carries TRBV7-3 and TRBJ2-3; D might be TRBD1 (6 bases). CDR3 length: 14 amino acids. The germline gives CDR1 SGHTA, CDR2 FQGTGA. Trimming stripped 5 bases from V and 0 bases from J, with 9 bases between.

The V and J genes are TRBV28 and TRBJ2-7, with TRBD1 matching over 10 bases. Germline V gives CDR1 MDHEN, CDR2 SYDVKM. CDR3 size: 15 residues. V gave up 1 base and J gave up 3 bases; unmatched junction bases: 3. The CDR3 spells CASSLSGTGVYEQYF. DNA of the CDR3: TGTGCCAGCAGTTTATCAGGGACAGGGGTCTACGAGCAGTACTTC.

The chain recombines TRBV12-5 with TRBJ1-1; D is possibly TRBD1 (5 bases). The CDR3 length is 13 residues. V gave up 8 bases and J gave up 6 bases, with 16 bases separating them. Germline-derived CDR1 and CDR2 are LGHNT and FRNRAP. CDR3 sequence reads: CASSIGGSSEAFF. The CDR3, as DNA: TGTGCTAGTTCCATCGGGGGTTCATCTGAAGCTTTCTTT.

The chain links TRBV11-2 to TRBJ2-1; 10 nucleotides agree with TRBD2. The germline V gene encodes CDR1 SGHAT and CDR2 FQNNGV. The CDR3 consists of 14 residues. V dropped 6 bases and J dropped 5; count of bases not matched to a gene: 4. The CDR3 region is CASREAGGNNEQFF. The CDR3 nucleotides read TGTGCCAGCAGGGAAGCGGGGGGGAACAATGAGCAGTTCTTC. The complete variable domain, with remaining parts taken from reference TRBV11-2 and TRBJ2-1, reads EAGVAQSPRYKIIEKRQSVAFWCNPISGHATLYWYQQILGQGPKLLIQFQNNGVVDDSQLPKDRFSAERLKGVDSTLKIQPAKLEDSAVYLCASREAGGNNEQFFGPGTRLTVL.

CDR3 bases: TGTGCCAGCCGCCTGAGGAGCGGGGGTGACAAGGATACGCAGTATTTT. Amino acid sequence: CASRLRSGGDKDTQYF. The chain recombines TRBV6-2 or TRBV6-3 with TRBJ2-3, with 8 bases that match TRBD2. Germline V gene sequence: CDR1 MNHEY, CDR2 SVGEGT. The CDR3 contains 16 residues. The V gene end was trimmed by 8 bases and the J gene end by 6 bases; junction bases not matched to a gene: 16.

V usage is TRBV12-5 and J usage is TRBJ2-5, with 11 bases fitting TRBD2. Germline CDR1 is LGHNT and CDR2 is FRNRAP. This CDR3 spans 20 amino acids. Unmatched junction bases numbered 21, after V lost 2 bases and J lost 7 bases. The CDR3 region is CASGLPTKTSGGLVFATQYF. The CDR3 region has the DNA TGTGCTAGTGGTTTGCCAACAAAAACTAGCGGGGGTCTCGTTTTTGCGACCCAGTACTTC. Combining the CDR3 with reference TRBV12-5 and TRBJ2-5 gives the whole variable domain DARVTQTPRHKVTEMGQEVTMRCQPILGHNTVFWYRQTMMQGLELLAYFRNRAPLDDSGMPKDRFSAEMPDATLATLKIQPSEPRDSAVYFCASGLPTKTSGGLVFATQYFGPGTRLLVL.

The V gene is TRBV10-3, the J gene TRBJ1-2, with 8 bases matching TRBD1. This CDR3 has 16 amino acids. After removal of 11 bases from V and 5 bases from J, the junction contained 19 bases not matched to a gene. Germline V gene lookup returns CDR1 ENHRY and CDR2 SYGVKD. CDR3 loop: CASTGPDRGREYGYTF. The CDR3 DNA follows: TGTGCCTCCACCGGGCCCGACAGGGGAAGAGAGTATGGCTACACCTTC.

CDR3 sequence: CASSLSSGGRTGELFF. The CDR3 coding sequence is TGTGCCAGCAGTTTATCCTCGGGGGGACGCACCGGGGAGCTGTTTTTT. The V and J genes are TRBV28 and TRBJ2-2; 7 nucleotides align to TRBD2. The CDR3 consists of 16 residues. Unmatched junction bases numbered 6, after V lost 1 base and J lost 4 bases. CDR1 and CDR2 (germline): MDHEN, SYDVKM.

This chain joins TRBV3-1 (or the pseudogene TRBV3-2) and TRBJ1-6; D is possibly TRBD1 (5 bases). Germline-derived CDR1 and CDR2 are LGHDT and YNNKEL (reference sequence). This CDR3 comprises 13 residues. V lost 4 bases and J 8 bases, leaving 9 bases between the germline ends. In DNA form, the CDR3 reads TGTGCCAGCAGCCCTCAAGGGGATTCACCCCTCCACTTT. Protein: CASSPQGDSPLHF.

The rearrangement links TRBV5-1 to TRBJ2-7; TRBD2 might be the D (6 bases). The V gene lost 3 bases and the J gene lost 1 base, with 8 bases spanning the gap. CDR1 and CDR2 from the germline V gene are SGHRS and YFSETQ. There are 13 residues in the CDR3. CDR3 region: CASSSGTSYEQYF. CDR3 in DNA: TGCGCCAGCAGCTCTGGGACTTCCTACGAGCAGTACTTC.

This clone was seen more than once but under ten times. CDR3 loop: CASSPGQVPDTQYF. Here the CDR3 DNA reads TGTGCCAGCAGCCCAGGACAGGTTCCAGATACGCAGTATTTT. The chain couples TRBV7-2 to TRBJ2-3, with 7 bases lining up with TRBD1. Germline CDR1 and CDR2: SGHTA and FQGNSA. Trimming at V came to 5 bases and at J to 4 bases, leaving 6 bases not matched to a gene. The CDR3 is 14 amino acids.

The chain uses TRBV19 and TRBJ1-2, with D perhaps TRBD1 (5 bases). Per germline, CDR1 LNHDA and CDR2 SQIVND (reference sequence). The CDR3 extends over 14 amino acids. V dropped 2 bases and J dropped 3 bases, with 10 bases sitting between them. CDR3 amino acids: CASSIMVTDYGYTF. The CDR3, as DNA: TGTGCCAGTAGTATAATGGTGACAGACTATGGCTACACCTTC.

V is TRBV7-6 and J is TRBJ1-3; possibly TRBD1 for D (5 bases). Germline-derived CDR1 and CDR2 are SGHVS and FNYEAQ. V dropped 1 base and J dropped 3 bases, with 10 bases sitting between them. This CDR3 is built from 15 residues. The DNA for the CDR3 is TGTGCCAGCAGCTTAGTTTCGGGGGGTGGAAACACCATATATTTT. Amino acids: CASSLVSGGGNTIYF.